One sample yielded the 24 T cell receptor beta chains listed below, sequenced in a study of blood T cell repertoires in COVID-19. The protocol was immunoSEQ multiplex PCR, while the TCRdb copy is restricted to in-frame clones and leaves out a portion. The sample has approximately 490,000 clones, about nine tenths seen once. The material sequenced was PBMCs or T cells enriched from blood (not recorded which). The receptor source for this set is a woman under 30 who had recovered from COVID-19.

About this clone itself: At one end the junction does not follow the germline gene, possibly because of a read error. This chain joins TRBV5-1 and TRBJ1-2; possible D gene TRBD1, 5 bases. CDR1 is SGHRS and CDR2 is YFSETQ in the germline V gene. The CDR3 is 13 residues long. The CDR3 here is CASSREEIRDWIF. DNA of the CDR3: TGCGCCAGCAGCCGAGAGGAGATAAGGGACTGGATCTTC. Variable domain in full (rest from reference TRBV5-1 and TRBJ1-2): KAGVTQTPRYLIKTRGQQVTLSCSPISGHRSVSWYQQTPGQGLQFLFEYFSETQRNKGNFPGRFSGRQFSNSRSEMNVSTLELGDSALYLCASSREEIRDWIFGSGTRLTVV.

The CDR3 DNA is TGTGCCTGGGACCCGGGACACGGCACTGAAGCTTTCTTT. Translation: CAWDPGHGTEAFF. The chain has TRBV30 and TRBJ1-1; D is perhaps TRBD1 (6 bases). V gave up 5 bases and J gave up 4 bases, with 14 bases separating them. CDR3 length: 13 residues. The germline gives CDR1 GTSNPN, CDR2 SVGIG (reference sequence).

This clone was picked up a small number of times. V usage is TRBV28 and J usage is TRBJ1-5; 7 nucleotides agree with TRBD1. The germline V gene has CDR1 MDHEN and CDR2 SYDVKM. This CDR3 has 14 amino acids. The ends lost 3 bases at V and 6 bases at J; junction bases unmatched: 5. DNA for the CDR3: TGTGCCAGCAGTTTGTACAGGGGTTCTCAGCCCCAGCATTTT. Protein: CASSLYRGSQPQHF.

This clone came up a few times. This chain links TRBV18 with TRBJ2-5, with D uncertain. From germline, CDR1 is KGHSH and CDR2 LQKENI. This CDR3 comprises 13 residues. V shed 6 bases and J shed 5 bases, with 13 bases lying between them. The CDR3 sequence is CASSTRQAETQYF. Here the CDR3 DNA reads TGTGCCAGCTCCACGCGCCAGGCGGAGACCCAGTACTTC. The full variable domain, rest sourced from reference TRBV18 and TRBJ2-5, is NAGVMQNPRHLVRRRGQEARLRCSPMKGHSHVYWYRQLPEEGLKFMVYLQKENIIDESGMPKERFSAEFPKEGPSILRIQQVVRGDSAAYFCASSTRQAETQYFGPGTRLLVL.

The chain links TRBV5-1 to TRBJ1-2; D is undetermined. Trimming cost V 4 bases and J 5 bases, with 15 bases left between them. Looked up from germline, CDR1 is SGHRS and CDR2 is YFSETQ. The CDR3 is made up of 14 amino acids. The CDR3 reads CASSPDERLYGYTF. CDR3 bases: TGCGCCAGCAGCCCAGACGAGAGGCTTTATGGCTACACCTTC.

The chain carries TRBV5-6 and TRBJ1-1; D perhaps matches TRBD1 (5 bases). The CDR3 consists of 15 residues. CDR1 is SGHDT and CDR2 is YYEEEE in the germline V gene. The V end lost 2 bases, the J end lost 11 bases, and 22 bases lay between the germline ends. The CDR3 DNA reads as TGTGCCAGCAGCTTACTCGGACACATGGTTTCTCGGGCTTTCTTT. As protein: CASSLLGHMVSRAFF.

This chain joins TRBV10-3 and TRBJ1-5; tentative D call: TRBD1 (5 bases). Deletions cut 4 bases from V and 0 bases from J, with 7 bases between. Germline V gene data show CDR1 as ENHRY and CDR2 as SYGVKD. The length of the CDR3 is 14 residues. CDR3 in DNA: TGTGCCATCAGTGCAGGGAATAGCAATCAGCCCCAGCATTTT. Translated, it gives CAISAGNSNQPQHF.

V and J are TRBV2 and TRBJ1-5; TRBD1 agrees at 7 bases. J gave up 5 bases and V 4 bases, and 5 bases lay outside the gene matches. CDR3 length: 14 amino acids. The germline V gene encodes CDR1 SNHLY and CDR2 FYNNEI. This chain's CDR3 is CASSVQGIDQPQHF. CDR3 bases: TGTGCCAGCAGTGTACAGGGGATCGATCAGCCCCAGCATTTT.

The genes are TRBV30 and TRBJ1-5; D unclear. Germline assignment: CDR1 GTSNPN and CDR2 SVGIG (reference sequence). The CDR3 is 14 residues long. V was trimmed by 0 bases and J by 7 bases, leaving 13 bases between them. As DNA, the CDR3 is TGTGCCTGGAGTGTTCTAAATTCAGGCCAGCCCCAGCATTTT. This sequence encodes CAWSVLNSGQPQHF.

The DNA of the CDR3 is TGTGCCAGCAGCTCCGGACAGCTTAGCACAGATACGCAGTATTTT. Translated: CASSSGQLSTDTQYF. The chain uses TRBV5-4 and TRBJ2-3, with a tentative D call TRBD1 (6 bases). The ends were cut back, 3 bases at V and 0 bases at J, with 11 bases in the middle. The CDR3 has 15 amino acids. Germline V gene data show CDR1 as SGHNT and CDR2 as YYREEE (reference sequence).

This clone has more than one count but fewer than ten. This chain's CDR3 is CASSEPGQGASYEQYF. The CDR3, as DNA: TGTGCCAGCAGTGAACCGGGACAGGGGGCCTCCTACGAGCAGTACTTC. The chain has TRBV2 and TRBJ2-7; 12 bases line up with TRBD1. The CDR3 is made up of 16 amino acids. The ends lost 2 bases at V and 0 bases at J; junction bases unmatched: 2. Germline V gives CDR1 SNHLY, CDR2 FYNNEI.

This chain joins TRBV19 and TRBJ2-7, with 9 positions matching TRBD1. V was pared by 4 bases and J by 2 bases, with 6 bases of the junction left unmatched. The CDR3 has 15 amino acids. Looked up from germline, CDR1 is LNHDA and CDR2 is SQIVND (reference sequence). The CDR3: CASSRSGDRAYEQYF. In nucleotides, the CDR3 is TGTGCCAGTAGTAGGTCGGGGGACAGGGCCTACGAGCAGTACTTC.

This clone was seen once. V gene TRBV7-9 combines with J gene TRBJ2-7; the match to TRBD2 covers 8 bases. The CDR3 contains 13 residues. In germline, CDR1 is SEHNR, CDR2 FQNEAQ (reference sequence). Trimming at V came to 2 bases and at J to 4 bases, leaving 1 base not matched to a gene. The CDR3 loop reads CASSLLAGYEQYF. For the CDR3, the DNA is TGTGCCAGCAGCTTATTAGCGGGGTACGAGCAGTACTTC. The full variable domain, with the rest looked up from reference TRBV7-9 and TRBJ2-7, is DTGVSQNPRHKITKRGQNVTFRCDPISEHNRLYWYRQTLGQGPEFLTYFQNEAQLEKSRLLSDRFSAERPKGSFSTLEIQRTEQGDSAMYLCASSLLAGYEQYFGPGTRLTVT.

The V call is TRBV5-4, the J call TRBJ1-1; 11 bases match TRBD1. Trimming at V came to 3 bases and at J to 6 bases, leaving 1 base not matched to a gene. Germline values: CDR1 SGHNT, CDR2 YYREEE (reference sequence). This CDR3 is 13 amino acids long. The CDR3 reads CASSSGQGAEAFF. CDR3 coding DNA: TGTGCCAGCAGCTCGGGACAGGGGGCTGAAGCTTTCTTT.

This clone was seen a few times. The chain joins TRBV29-1 to TRBJ1-1; D gene unclear. Per the germline V gene, CDR1 is SQVTM and CDR2 is ANQGSEA. V lost 1 base and J 3 bases, leaving 9 bases between the germline ends. CDR3 length: 13 residues. The CDR3 nucleotides are TGCAGCGTTGAAGTTTCGCAGGACACTGAAGCTTTCTTT. Protein: CSVEVSQDTEAFF.

This clone turned up a few times. This rearrangement joins TRBV20-1 to TRBJ1-5; no definite D call. The germline V and J ends were trimmed by 3 bases and 4 bases, with 7 bases remaining between them. Germline CDR1 reads DFQATT; CDR2 reads SNEGSKA (reference sequence). The CDR3 spans 12 residues. The CDR3 protein is CSASLLNQPQHF. For the CDR3, the DNA is TGCAGTGCTAGTCTTCTAAATCAGCCCCAGCATTTT.

This clone was seen just once. The gene calls are TRBV11-2 and TRBJ1-4; D is undetermined. Per the germline V gene, CDR1 is SGHAT and CDR2 is FQNNGV. The CDR3 spans 14 residues. Trimming took 1 base from V and 4 from J, leaving 7 bases between them. The CDR3 here is CASSLVGSNEKLFF. The CDR3 nucleotides read TGTGCCAGCAGCTTAGTAGGGAGTAATGAAAAACTGTTTTTT.

The chain links TRBV5-1 to TRBJ2-1; 9 nucleotides agree with TRBD1. CDR1 SGHRS and CDR2 YFSETQ come from the germline V gene. The trim removed 2 bases at V and 9 bases at J, leaving 9 bases unmatched. There are 15 residues in the CDR3. The CDR3 sequence is CASSFGDRDAGEQFF. The CDR3 nucleotides are TGCGCCAGCAGCTTCGGGGACAGGGACGCGGGTGAGCAGTTCTTC.

The gene calls are TRBV5-1 and TRBJ2-5; TRBD2 agrees at 12 bases. Looked up from germline, CDR1 is SGHRS and CDR2 is YFSETQ. This CDR3 spans 16 amino acids. J was trimmed by 3 bases and V by 0 bases; bases with no gene match: 3. The CDR3: CASSLASGGAEETQYF. The CDR3 coding sequence is TGCGCCAGCAGCTTGGCTAGCGGGGGGGCCGAAGAGACCCAGTACTTC.

V and J are TRBV10-1 and TRBJ2-2; 7 bases map to TRBD1. CDR3 length: 14 amino acids. Germline V CDR1 and CDR2: WNHNN, SYGVQD (reference sequence). Trimming took 6 bases from V and 4 from J; bases not matched to a gene: 5. CDR3 coding DNA: TGCGCCAGCAGACCCTCAGGGGGCACCGGGGAGCTGTTTTTT. This sequence encodes CASRPSGGTGELFF.

The chain carries TRBV19 and TRBJ2-7; 8 bases line up with TRBD1. The CDR3 consists of 15 residues. J lost 0 bases, V lost 3 bases, and 4 bases had no gene match. The germline gives CDR1 LNHDA, CDR2 SQIVND (reference sequence). The CDR3 region has the DNA TGTGCCAGTAGTATCGGGACAGGTCCCTCCTACGAGCAGTACTTC. Its translation is CASSIGTGPSYEQYF.

This clone was detected a few times. The CDR3 nucleotides read TGTGCCAGCACCGAAGGCCGCGGGGGGCCCCAGCATTTT. Translating gives CASTEGRGGPQHF. V is TRBV2 and J is TRBJ1-5, with D maybe TRBD1 (5 bases). The CDR3 length is 13 residues. V shed 7 bases and J shed 9 bases, with 16 bases lying between them. The germline gives CDR1 SNHLY, CDR2 FYNNEI.

This CDR3 reads CASSLTGVNTEAFF. For the CDR3, the DNA is TGTGCCAGCAGCTTAACAGGGGTGAACACTGAAGCTTTCTTT. The chain combines TRBV28 with TRBJ1-1; 7 nucleotides match TRBD1. V shed 6 bases and J 0 bases; nucleotides not matched to a gene: 4. CDR3 length: 14 amino acids. Germline V gene sequence: CDR1 MDHEN, CDR2 SYDVKM.

V and J are TRBV18 and TRBJ2-5; 8 bases are shared with TRBD1. The CDR3 consists of 14 residues. Per the germline V gene, CDR1 is KGHSH and CDR2 is LQKENI. V trimming: 3 bases; J trimming: 5 bases; junction bases outside the gene matches: 5. CDR3 in amino acids: CASSPSTGGETQYF. Here the CDR3 DNA reads TGTGCCAGCTCACCCTCTACAGGGGGGGAGACCCAGTACTTC.